This is a list of T cell receptor beta chains from one sample in a study of T cell responses to AZD1222 COVID-19 vaccine. Clones were sequenced by immunoSEQ multiplex PCR, and TCRdb holds only the in-frame ones, with some missing. The data hold about 120,000 clones, with about 90% observed a single time. This specimen consisted of peripheral blood, obtained on day 0 of AZD1222 vaccination. The receptors come from an adult in good health. Each CDR3 is given with its conserved first and last residue. The D gene is left open where the match is weak. Only some rows state a clone size, as once, few, many or a class for expanded clones.

cdr3_aa | cdr3_nt | j_call | cdr3_length | v_call | d_call | clone_size
CASSLGFGANVLTF | TGTGCCAGCAGCTTAGGGTTTGGGGCCAACGTCCTGACTTTC | TRBJ2-6 | 14 | TRBV7-2 | NA | once
CASSWRQVLGYSNQPQHF | TGTGCCAGCAGTTGGAGACAGGTTTTAGGGTATAGCAATCAGCCCCAGCATTTT | TRBJ1-5 | 18 | TRBV28 | NA | NA
CASSQGLINQPQHF | TGCGCCAGCAGCCAAGGACTGATAAATCAGCCCCAGCATTTT | TRBJ1-5 | 14 | TRBV4-1 | NA | few
CASSAIQGIIYSPLHF | TGTGCCAGCAGCGCAATACAGGGTATAATCTATTCACCCCTCCACTTT | TRBJ1-6 | 16 | TRBV7-8 | NA | many
CSTGKMNTEAFF | TGCAGCACGGGGAAAATGAACACTGAAGCTTTCTTT | TRBJ1-1 | 12 | TRBV29-1 | NA | NA
CASSPATGGSGNTIYF | TGTGCCAGCAGCCCCGCGACAGGTGGCTCTGGAAACACCATATATTTT | TRBJ1-3 | 16 | TRBV3-1/TRBV3-2 | NA | NA
CASSQESFGSTDTQYF | TGCGCCAGCAGCCAAGAAAGTTTTGGGAGCACAGATACGCAGTATTTT | TRBJ2-3 | 16 | TRBV4-3 | NA | NA
CASSLWSRERQPQHF | TGTGCCAGCAGTTTATGGTCGAGGGAGCGGCAGCCCCAGCATTTT | TRBJ1-5 | 15 | TRBV28 | NA | once
CASSSDSNQPQHF | TGTGCCAGCTCCTCGGATAGCAATCAGCCCCAGCATTTT | TRBJ1-5 | 13 | TRBV18 | NA | NA
CASMGSGTDTQYF | TGTGCCTCCATGGGTAGCGGCACAGATACGCAGTATTTT | TRBJ2-3 | 13 | TRBV28 | NA | NA
CASSPPLHSGRTEAFF | TGTGCCAGCAGTCCCCCCCTACACTCCGGTAGGACTGAAGCTTTCTTT | TRBJ1-1 | 16 | TRBV25-1 | NA | NA
CASSLPGTGISYEQYF | TGTGCCAGCAGCTTACCTGGGACAGGGATATCCTACGAGCAGTACTTC | TRBJ2-7 | 16 | TRBV7-8 | TRBD1 | NA
CASTTNRGINEKLFF | TGTGCCAGCACCACGAACAGGGGGATTAATGAAAAACTGTTTTTT | TRBJ1-4 | 15 | TRBV5-4 | TRBD1 | NA
CASSPQVPYEQYF | TGTGCCAGCAGCCCGCAAGTCCCCTACGAGCAGTACTTC | TRBJ2-7 | 13 | TRBV6-5 | NA | few
CASSSGPGVGNTIYF | TGTGCCAGCAGCTCGGGACCGGGGGTAGGAAACACCATATATTTT | TRBJ1-3 | 15 | TRBV7-2 | NA | NA
CASSRARVQFF | TGTGCCAGCAGCCGGGCCCGGGTCCAGTTCTTC | TRBJ2-1 | 11 | TRBV7-8 | NA | NA
CASSLSSGQSNQPQHF | TGTGCCAGCAGCCTAAGTTCAGGACAGAGTAATCAGCCCCAGCATTTT | TRBJ1-5 | 16 | TRBV11-3 | NA | once
CASSLFTFRDGGELFF | TGTGCCAGCAGTTTATTCACTTTCCGGGACGGCGGGGAGCTGTTTTTT | TRBJ2-2 | 16 | TRBV27 | NA | NA
CASSPQTFVAANYGYTF | TGTGCCAGCAGTCCACAGACCTTTGTAGCAGCTAACTATGGCTACACCTTC | TRBJ1-2 | 17 | TRBV27 | NA | NA
CASTRGGGGTEAFF | TGTGCCAGCACCCGAGGAGGGGGCGGGACTGAAGCTTTCTTT | TRBJ1-1 | 14 | TRBV6-5 | TRBD1 | NA
CASSPGGLMNTEAFF | TGTGCCAGCAGCCCGGGGGGACTTATGAACACTGAAGCTTTCTTT | TRBJ1-1 | 15 | TRBV9 | NA | NA
CASRKGLADTGELFF | TGTGCCAGTAGAAAGGGACTAGCGGACACCGGGGAGCTGTTTTTT | TRBJ2-2 | 15 | TRBV19 | TRBD2 | NA
CATSDLRRTEAFF | TGTGCCACCAGTGATTTGCGACGCACTGAAGCTTTCTTT | TRBJ1-1 | 13 | TRBV24-1 | NA | NA
CAIGTGDGKATEAFF | TGTGCCATAGGGACAGGGGATGGGAAAGCCACTGAAGCTTTCTTT | TRBJ1-1 | 15 | TRBV2 | TRBD1 | NA
CASSRQGAYEQYF | TGTGCCAGCAGCAGACAGGGGGCCTACGAGCAGTACTTC | TRBJ2-7 | 13 | TRBV7-2 | TRBD1 | NA
CASRGFDRVQETQYF | TGCGCCAGTAGGGGTTTTGACAGAGTCCAAGAGACCCAGTACTTC | TRBJ2-5 | 15 | TRBV5-1 | NA | NA
CASRPSGNSGNTIYF | TGTGCCAGCAGGCCATCAGGGAACTCTGGAAACACCATATATTTT | TRBJ1-3 | 15 | TRBV6-5 | NA | NA
CASSYSMNTEAFF | TGTGCCAGCAGTTACTCAATGAACACTGAAGCTTTCTTT | TRBJ1-1 | 13 | TRBV6-5 | NA | NA
CASSHAPHNEQFF | TGTGCCAGCAGCCACGCCCCCCACAATGAGCAGTTCTTC | TRBJ2-1 | 13 | TRBV7-2 | NA | NA
CASSFTGGPGQPQHF | TGCGCCAGCAGCTTTACAGGGGGCCCCGGTCAGCCCCAGCATTTT | TRBJ1-5 | 15 | TRBV5-1 | TRBD1 | NA
CASSLADRGKGETQYF | TGCGCCAGCAGCTTGGCCGATCGGGGGAAGGGGGAGACCCAGTACTTC | TRBJ2-5 | 16 | TRBV5-1 | NA | NA
CSDPQGRQPQHF | TGCAGCGATCCCCAGGGGCGTCAGCCCCAGCATTTT | TRBJ1-5 | 12 | TRBV29-1 | NA | NA
CAWSETASSGNTIYF | TGTGCCTGGAGCGAAACAGCCTCCTCTGGAAACACCATATATTTT | TRBJ1-3 | 15 | TRBV30 | NA | once
CASSSLGEGTSETQYF | TGTGCCAGCAGTTCCCTAGGGGAGGGGACCTCGGAGACCCAGTACTTC | TRBJ2-5 | 16 | TRBV27 | TRBD2 | NA
CASSHLRDSEQFF | TGTGCCAGCAGCCACTTACGGGACAGCGAGCAGTTCTTC | TRBJ2-1 | 13 | TRBV14 | TRBD1 | NA
CASRGTENSPLHF | TGTGCCAGCAGGGGGACAGAGAATTCACCCCTCCACTTT | TRBJ1-6 | 13 | TRBV2 | TRBD1 | NA
CASIPGPWSHTEAFF | TGTGCCAGCATCCCAGGCCCCTGGTCCCACACTGAAGCTTTCTTT | TRBJ1-1 | 15 | TRBV3-1/TRBV3-2 | NA | once
CASSSSERSIYGYTF | TGTGCCAGCAGTTCGTCCGAGAGGTCTATCTATGGCTACACCTTC | TRBJ1-2 | 15 | TRBV6-5 | NA | NA
CASSYSSGLNQETQYF | TGTGCCAGCAGTTACTCAAGCGGGCTCAACCAAGAGACCCAGTACTTC | TRBJ2-5 | 16 | TRBV14 | NA | NA
CASSLRAQGLQGASGANVLTF | TGTGCCAGCAGCTTAAGGGCTCAGGGTCTCCAGGGGGCTTCTGGGGCCAACGTCCTGACTTTC | TRBJ2-6 | 21 | TRBV7-6 | TRBD1 | NA
CASSAAGGSSYEQYF | TGTGCCAGCAGTGCAGCGGGAGGGAGCTCCTACGAGCAGTACTTC | TRBJ2-7 | 15 | TRBV6-1 | TRBD2 | NA
CASTGVMNTEAFF | TGTGCCAGTACAGGAGTCATGAACACTGAAGCTTTCTTT | TRBJ1-1 | 13 | TRBV19 | NA | NA
CASSSQVDTDTQYF | TGTGCCAGCAGTTCCCAGGTTGATACAGATACGCAGTATTTT | TRBJ2-3 | 14 | TRBV28 | NA | NA
CASSLARGGTDTQYF | TGTGCCAGCAGTTTAGCACGGGGAGGCACAGATACGCAGTATTTT | TRBJ2-3 | 15 | TRBV7-2 | NA | NA
CASSWGNSPLHF | TGTGCCAGCAGTTGGGGAAATTCACCCCTCCACTTT | TRBJ1-6 | 12 | TRBV6-2/TRBV6-3 | NA | NA
CASTAAVGSSYEQYF | TGTGCCAGCACCGCGGCAGTGGGAAGCTCCTACGAGCAGTACTTC | TRBJ2-7 | 15 | TRBV11-2 | NA | once
CASSPGTGGRGTEAFF | TGTGCCAGTAGCCCGGGAACAGGGGGTCGTGGCACTGAAGCTTTCTTT | TRBJ1-1 | 16 | TRBV19 | TRBD1 | NA
CASSRPAGGNYGYTF | TGTGCCAGCAGCCGCCCCGCGGGAGGGAACTATGGCTACACCTTC | TRBJ1-2 | 15 | TRBV3-1/TRBV3-2 | NA | NA
CASSPGRAGGYTF | TGTGCCAGCAGCCCAGGTAGGGCGGGCGGCTACACCTTC | TRBJ1-2 | 13 | TRBV12-3/TRBV12-4 | NA | NA
CASSYQGLGEAFF | TGCGCCAGCAGCTACCAGGGGCTAGGAGAAGCTTTCTTT | TRBJ1-1 | 13 | TRBV5-1 | NA | once
CASRPRAGVGYNEQFF | TGTGCCAGCAGGCCCCGGGCGGGAGTAGGATACAATGAGCAGTTCTTC | TRBJ2-1 | 16 | TRBV11-2 | TRBD2 | NA
CASSSTVNQPQHF | TGTGCCAGCAGCTCGACAGTAAATCAGCCCCAGCATTTT | TRBJ1-5 | 13 | TRBV5-8 | NA | NA
CASSQVIGTSNQPQHF | TGCGCCAGCAGCCAAGTAATTGGGACGTCCAATCAGCCCCAGCATTTT | TRBJ1-5 | 16 | TRBV4-1 | NA | NA